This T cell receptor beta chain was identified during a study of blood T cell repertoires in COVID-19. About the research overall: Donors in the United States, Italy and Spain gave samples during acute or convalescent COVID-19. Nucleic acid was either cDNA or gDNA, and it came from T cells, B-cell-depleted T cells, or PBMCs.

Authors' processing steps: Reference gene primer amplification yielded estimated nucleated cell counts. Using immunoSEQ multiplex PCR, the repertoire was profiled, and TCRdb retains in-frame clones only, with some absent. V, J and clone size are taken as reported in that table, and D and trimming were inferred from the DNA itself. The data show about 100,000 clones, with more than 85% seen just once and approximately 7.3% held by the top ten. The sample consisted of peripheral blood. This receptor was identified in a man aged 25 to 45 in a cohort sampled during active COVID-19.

The CDR3 DNA is TGTGCCAGCAGCACGGCTGGTACAGGAGTTGGAAACACCATATATTTT. Amino acids: CASSTAGTGVGNTIYF. The chain uses TRBV5-6 and TRBJ1-3; maybe TRBD1 (5 bases). The CDR3 is made up of 16 amino acids. Germline-derived CDR1 and CDR2 are SGHDT and YYEEEE. V dropped 4 bases and J dropped 3 bases, with 17 bases sitting between them. Using reference TRBV5-6 and TRBJ1-3 for the parts outside the CDR3, the full variable domain is DAGVTQSPTHLIKTRGQQVTLRCSPKSGHDTVSWYQQALGQGPQFIFQYYEEEERQRGNFPDRFSGHQFPNYSSELNVNALLLGDSALYLCASSTAGTGVGNTIYFGEGSWLTVV.